This passage covers 10 T cell receptor beta chains from one sample sequenced in a study of post-analysis software for immune sequencing data. Unique molecular identifiers featured in each of the TCR beta cDNA libraries. TCRdb passed the PCR reads through MiXCR, listing each CDR3 protein once. The sample holds more than 500,000 distinct CDR3 sequences, less than 40% seen once. Notes on the study in general: Among four to six TRBV segments more frequent in patients than controls were TRBV5-6, TRBV5-1 and TRBV20-1.

No antigen has been identified for these receptors. The source material was blood. The receptors here all came from a girl aged 2-17 years with multiple sclerosis.

This clonotype was detected a few times. This chain connects TRBV12-3 or TRBV12-4 to TRBJ2-3; D is uncertain. The CDR3 runs to 12 residues. The V end was cut by 4 bases, the J end by 8 bases, with 10 bases between. For the CDR3, the DNA is TGTGCCAGCAGTTCCCCCGGCGGTACGCAGTATTTT. This gives the protein CASSSPGGTQYF.

This sequence joins TRBV5-6 and TRBJ2-1; 14 bases line up with TRBD2. The J segment lost 9 bases and the V segment lost 6 bases, leaving 11 bases of the junction unmatched. CDR3 length: 16 residues. Germline-derived CDR1 and CDR2 are SGHDT and YYEEEE. CDR3 bases: TGTGCCAGCAATCTCGAGGGACTAGCGGGGGAGGGTGAGCAGTTCTTC. It translates to CASNLEGLAGEGEQFF.

This sequence joins TRBV6-5 and TRBJ1-2; TRBD1 aligns across 9 bases. With 8 bases clipped from V and 5 bases from J, the junction kept 6 bases outside the gene matches. This CDR3 contains 13 residues. Germline CDR1 MNHEY, CDR2 SVGAGI. The CDR3 nucleotides read TGTGCCAGCGGGACAGGGTGGGGATATGGCTACACCTTC. Translation gives CASGTGWGYGYTF.

This CDR3 is CASSQVANEQFF. In DNA form, the CDR3 reads TGTGCCAGCAGCCAAGTGGCTAATGAGCAGTTCTTC. The chain joins TRBV3-1 to TRBJ2-1; no firm D call. Looked up from germline, CDR1 is LGHDT and CDR2 is YNNKEL (reference sequence). The CDR3 runs to 12 residues. The V end lost 1 base, the J end lost 7 bases, and 5 bases lay between the germline ends.

The V and J genes are TRBV15 and TRBJ1-4; a possible D gene is TRBD1 (6 bases). The CDR3 length is 17 residues. Trimming shortened V by 3 bases and J by 7 bases, and 21 bases separated the two germline ends. The germline V gene has CDR1 LNHNV and CDR2 YYDKDF (reference sequence). The CDR3 is CATSRAAAGAEGEKLFF. CDR3 DNA: TGTGCCACCAGCAGGGCCGCCGCGGGGGCGGAGGGTGAAAAACTGTTTTTT.

J is TRBJ2-5 and V is TRBV2; D is undetermined. Trimming shortened V by 9 bases and J by 3 bases, and 5 bases separated the two germline ends. CDR1 is SNHLY and CDR2 is FYNNEI in the germline V gene. The CDR3 consists of 10 residues. CDR3 residues: CASKEETQYF. The CDR3 nucleotides are TGTGCCAGTAAAGAAGAGACCCAGTACTTC.

The rearrangement links TRBV20-1 to TRBJ2-5; tentatively, D is TRBD2 (6 bases). Trimming took 2 bases from V and 7 from J, leaving 8 bases between them. Germline V gives CDR1 DFQATT, CDR2 SNEGSKA (reference sequence). The CDR3 runs to 11 residues. The CDR3 nucleotides are TGCAGTGCTAGAAGGGAGGTGACCCAGTACTTC. Translation gives CSARREVTQYF.

The rearrangement joins TRBV20-1 to TRBJ1-1; TRBD1 is a possible D gene (5 bases). This CDR3 is 13 amino acids long. Per germline, CDR1 DFQATT and CDR2 SNEGSKA (reference sequence). The chain's CDR3 is CRAGRGGSTEAFF. For the CDR3, the DNA is TGCAGGGCAGGGCGGGGTGGAAGCACTGAAGCTTTCTTT.

This clonotype occurred a few times. This chain's CDR3 is CAISGVGDEQFF. Written as DNA, the CDR3 is TGTGCCATCAGTGGAGTTGGCGATGAGCAGTTCTTC. The chain carries TRBV10-3 and TRBJ2-1; D remains ambiguous. The V gene lost 4 bases and the J gene lost 8 bases, with 9 bases spanning the gap. The germline V gene has CDR1 ENHRY and CDR2 SYGVKD. This CDR3 spans 12 amino acids.

This clonotype was observed a few times. The chain employs TRBV12-3 or TRBV12-4 and TRBJ2-1; 8 positions agree with TRBD2. The junction had 6 bases not matched to a gene; V was cut back by 7 bases and J by 10 bases. CDR3 length: 12 residues. CDR3 residues: CASKSGGPEQFF. In DNA, the CDR3 is TGTGCCAGCAAATCGGGGGGGCCAGAGCAGTTCTTC.